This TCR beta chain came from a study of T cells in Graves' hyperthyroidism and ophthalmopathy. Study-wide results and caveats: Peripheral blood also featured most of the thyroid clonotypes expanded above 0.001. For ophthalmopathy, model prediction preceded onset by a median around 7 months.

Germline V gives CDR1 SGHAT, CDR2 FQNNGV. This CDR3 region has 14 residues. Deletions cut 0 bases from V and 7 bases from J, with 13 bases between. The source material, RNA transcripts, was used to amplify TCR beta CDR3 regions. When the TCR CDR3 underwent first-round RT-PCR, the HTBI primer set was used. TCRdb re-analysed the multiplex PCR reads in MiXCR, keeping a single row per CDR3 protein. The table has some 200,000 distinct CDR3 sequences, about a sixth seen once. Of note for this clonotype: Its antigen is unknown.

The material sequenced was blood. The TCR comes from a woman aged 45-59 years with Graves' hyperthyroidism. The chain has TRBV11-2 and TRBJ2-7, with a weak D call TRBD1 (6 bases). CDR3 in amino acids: CASSLDAGVGEQYF. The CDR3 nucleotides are TGTGCCAGCAGCTTAGATGCAGGGGTAGGGGAGCAGTACTTC. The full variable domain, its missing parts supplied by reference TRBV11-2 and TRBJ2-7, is EAGVAQSPRYKIIEKRQSVAFWCNPISGHATLYWYQQILGQGPKLLIQFQNNGVVDDSQLPKDRFSAERLKGVDSTLKIQPAKLEDSAVYLCASSLDAGVGEQYFGPGTRLTVT.